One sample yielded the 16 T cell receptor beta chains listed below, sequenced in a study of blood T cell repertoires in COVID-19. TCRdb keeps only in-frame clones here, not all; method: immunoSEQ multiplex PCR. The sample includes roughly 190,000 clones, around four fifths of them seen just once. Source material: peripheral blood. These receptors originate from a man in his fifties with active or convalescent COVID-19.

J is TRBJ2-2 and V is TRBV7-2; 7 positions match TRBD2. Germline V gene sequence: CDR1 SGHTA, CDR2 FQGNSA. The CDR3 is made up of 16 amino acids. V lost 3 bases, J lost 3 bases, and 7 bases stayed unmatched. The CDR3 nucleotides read TGTGCCAGCAGCTTCACGGCGGGAGTTGACACCGGGGAGCTGTTTTTT. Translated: CASSFTAGVDTGELFF.

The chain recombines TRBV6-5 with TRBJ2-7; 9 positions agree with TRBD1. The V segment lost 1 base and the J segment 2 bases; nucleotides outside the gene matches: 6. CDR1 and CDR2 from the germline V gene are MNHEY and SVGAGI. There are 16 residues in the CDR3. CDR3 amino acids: CASSYLQGALTYEQYF. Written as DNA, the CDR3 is TGTGCCAGCAGTTACTTACAGGGGGCGCTCACCTACGAGCAGTACTTC.

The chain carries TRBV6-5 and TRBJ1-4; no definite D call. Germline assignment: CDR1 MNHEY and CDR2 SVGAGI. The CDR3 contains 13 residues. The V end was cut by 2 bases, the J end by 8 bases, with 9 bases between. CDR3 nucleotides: TGTGCCAGCAGTTACAGAGTTTGGGAAAAACTGTTTTTT. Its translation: CASSYRVWEKLFF.

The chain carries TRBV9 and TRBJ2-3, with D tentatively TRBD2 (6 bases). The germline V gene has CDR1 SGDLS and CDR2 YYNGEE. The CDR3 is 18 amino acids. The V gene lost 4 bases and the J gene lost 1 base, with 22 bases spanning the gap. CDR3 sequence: CASSPNHGSGSGTDTQYF. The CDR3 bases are TGTGCCAGCAGCCCAAACCACGGGAGCGGTTCGGGCACAGATACGCAGTATTTT.

The CDR3 nucleotides read TGCGCCAGCAGCTTGGATACAGGGGGCGAGACTGAAGCTTTCTTT. It is translated as CASSLDTGGETEAFF. The V gene is TRBV5-1, the J gene TRBJ1-1, with 9 bases lining up with TRBD1. From germline, CDR1 is SGHRS and CDR2 YFSETQ. The CDR3 runs to 15 residues. V lost 0 bases, J lost 5 bases, and 5 bases stayed unmatched.

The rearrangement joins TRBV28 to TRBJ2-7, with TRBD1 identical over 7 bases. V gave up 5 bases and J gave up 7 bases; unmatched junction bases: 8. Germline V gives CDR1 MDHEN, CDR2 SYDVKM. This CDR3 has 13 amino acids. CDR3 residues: CASSLGTEGEQYF. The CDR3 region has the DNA TGTGCCAGCAGTCTGGGGACAGAGGGGGAGCAGTACTTC.

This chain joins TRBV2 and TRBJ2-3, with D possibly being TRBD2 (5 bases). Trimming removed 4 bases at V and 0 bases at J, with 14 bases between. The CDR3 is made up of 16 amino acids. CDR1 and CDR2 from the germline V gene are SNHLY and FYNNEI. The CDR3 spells CASSARPRGSTDTQYF. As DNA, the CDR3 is TGTGCCAGCAGTGCCCGTCCTCGGGGTAGCACAGATACGCAGTATTTT.

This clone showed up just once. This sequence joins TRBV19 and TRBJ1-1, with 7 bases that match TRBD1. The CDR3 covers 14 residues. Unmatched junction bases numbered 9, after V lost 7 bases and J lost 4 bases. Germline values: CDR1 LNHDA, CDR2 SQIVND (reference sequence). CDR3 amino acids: CASINKGASTEAFF. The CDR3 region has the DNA TGTGCCAGTATTAATAAGGGGGCTAGCACTGAAGCTTTCTTT.

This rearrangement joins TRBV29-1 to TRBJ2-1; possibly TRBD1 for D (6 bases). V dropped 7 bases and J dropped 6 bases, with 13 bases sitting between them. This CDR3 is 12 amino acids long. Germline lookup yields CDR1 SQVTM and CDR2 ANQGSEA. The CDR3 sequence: CSAEGRGNEQFF. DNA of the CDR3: TGCAGCGCCGAGGGCAGGGGCAATGAGCAGTTCTTC.

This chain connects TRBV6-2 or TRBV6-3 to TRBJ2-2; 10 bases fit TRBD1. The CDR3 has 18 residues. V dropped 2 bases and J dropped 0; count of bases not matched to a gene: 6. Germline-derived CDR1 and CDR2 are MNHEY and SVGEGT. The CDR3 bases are TGTGCCAGCAGTTACGGACAGGGGGGTAATTCGAACACCGGGGAGCTGTTTTTT. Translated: CASSYGQGGNSNTGELFF.

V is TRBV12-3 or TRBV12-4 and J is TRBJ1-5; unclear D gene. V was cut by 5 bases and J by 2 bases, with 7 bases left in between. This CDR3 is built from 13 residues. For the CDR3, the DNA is TGTGCCAGCAGTAACTCCCGCAATCAGCCCCAGCATTTT. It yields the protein CASSNSRNQPQHF.

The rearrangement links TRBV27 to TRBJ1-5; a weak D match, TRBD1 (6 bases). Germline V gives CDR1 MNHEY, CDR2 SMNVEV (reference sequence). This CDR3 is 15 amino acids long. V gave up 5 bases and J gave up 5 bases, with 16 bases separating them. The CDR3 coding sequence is TGTGCCAGCAGTCCCGAGGGGACACCTTATCAGCCCCAGCATTTT. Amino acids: CASSPEGTPYQPQHF.

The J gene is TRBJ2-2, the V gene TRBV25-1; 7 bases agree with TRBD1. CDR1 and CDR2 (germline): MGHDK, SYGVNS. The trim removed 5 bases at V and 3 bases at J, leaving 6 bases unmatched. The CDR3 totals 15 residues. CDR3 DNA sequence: TGTGCCAGCAGTAAGACAGGGATGGACACCGGGGAGCTGTTTTTT. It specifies CASSKTGMDTGELFF.

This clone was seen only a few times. The CDR3 sequence is CASSVEGQGNSPLHF. CDR3 sequence (DNA): TGTGCCAGCAGCGTAGAGGGACAGGGGAATTCACCCCTCCACTTT. This chain uses TRBV9 with TRBJ1-6; 10 positions agree with TRBD1. Germline loops: CDR1 SGDLS, CDR2 YYNGEE. The CDR3 sequence is 15 residues long. The V and J ends lost 0 bases and 7 bases, in that order; junction bases with no gene match: 1.

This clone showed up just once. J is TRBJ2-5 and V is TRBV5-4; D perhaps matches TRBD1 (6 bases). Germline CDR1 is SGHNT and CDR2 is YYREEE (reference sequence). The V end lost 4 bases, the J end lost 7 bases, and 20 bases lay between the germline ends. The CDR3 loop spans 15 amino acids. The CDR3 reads CASSATGTLSRTQYF. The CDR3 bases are TGTGCCAGCAGCGCTACAGGGACCCTTTCGCGGACCCAGTACTTC.

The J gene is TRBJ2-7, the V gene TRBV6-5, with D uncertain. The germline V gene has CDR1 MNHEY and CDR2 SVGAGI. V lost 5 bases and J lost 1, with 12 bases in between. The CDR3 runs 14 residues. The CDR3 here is CASSRHHESYEQYF. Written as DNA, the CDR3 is TGTGCCAGCAGTCGCCATCATGAGTCCTACGAGCAGTACTTC.